The following is a T cell receptor (beta chain) sequence with its context. Its antigen is currently unknown. The record originates from a study of radiotherapy plus CTLA-4 blockade in lung cancer. Across the study: Patients showed objective responses in about 20% of cases and disease control in roughly 31%. Findings and caveats of the study: There was expansion of tumor-derived TCR clones in blood after radiotherapy plus ipilimumab.

Clones were sequenced by immunoSEQ multiplex PCR, and TCRdb holds only the in-frame ones, with some missing. The repertoire includes tens of thousands of clones, 63% of them detected once, and about 18% sits in the top ten. Lung cancer patients with chemo-refractory metastatic non-small-cell disease were given focal radiation plus CTLA-4 blockade with ipilimumab. This receptor was identified in a human donor with non-small cell lung cancer who had a partial response to radiotherapy plus ipilimumab. Sequencing used peripheral blood, obtained from a patient treated with radiotherapy plus ipilimumab.

CDR3 DNA: TGTGCCAGCAGCTTGGACCCGGCAGGGAGGCTCCAGCCCCAGCATTTT. Protein sequence: CASSLDPAGRLQPQHF. The chain uses TRBV5-5 and TRBJ1-5, with D possibly TRBD1 on 5 matching bases. The CDR3 contains 16 residues. Deletions cut 0 bases from V and 7 bases from J, with 17 bases between. Per the germline V gene, CDR1 is SGHKS and CDR2 is YYEKEE (reference sequence). Supplemented by reference TRBV5-5 and TRBJ1-5, the full variable domain reads DAGVTQSPTHLIKTRGQQVTLRCSPISGHKSVSWYQQVLGQGPQFIFQYYEKEERGRGNFPDRFSARQFPNYSSELNVNALLLGDSALYLCASSLDPAGRLQPQHFGDGTRLSIL.